This T cell receptor (beta chain) is drawn from a study of neoadjuvant nivolumab and ipilimumab in lung cancer. Study-wide background: The combination arm added day-1 ipilimumab 1 mg/kg to nivolumab 3 mg/kg on days 1, 15, 29. Study-wide results and caveats: Higher pretherapy blood TCR richness went with higher resected-tumor richness. Only two of four nivolumab-treated tumors gained richness and clonality by surgery. Resected tumors had greater TCR richness and clonality than uninvolved lung.

As concerns this clone: The target antigen is unknown.

Clones were sequenced by immunoSEQ multiplex PCR, and TCRdb holds only the in-frame ones, with some missing. The repertoire includes thousands of clones, 85% to 90% of them detected once, and approximately 4.5% sits in the top ten. This clonotype was obtained from an adult with non-small cell lung cancer. Sequencing used adjacent normal lung tissue, obtained after neoadjuvant nivolumab, alone or with ipilimumab, at or shortly before surgery.

The CDR3 DNA sequence: TGCAGCGTTGATGGTAGCGGGGTCACAGATACGCAGTATTTT. Protein: CSVDGSGVTDTQYF. The V gene is TRBV29-1, the J gene TRBJ2-3, with 8 positions matching TRBD2. Germline V gives CDR1 SQVTM, CDR2 ANQGSEA. The junction had 4 bases not matched to a gene; V was cut back by 3 bases and J by 2 bases. The CDR3 consists of 14 residues.